This record concerns one T cell receptor (beta chain) sequence. The target antigen is unknown. Some clones are missing from TCRdb's copy, which holds only in-frame ones; the method was immunoSEQ multiplex PCR. The sample holds 55,000 to 65,000 clones, roughly 85% seen once. The entry originates in a study of OX40 agonist ivuxolimab in advanced cancers. Turning to the study itself: Every 2 weeks, patients got intravenous ivuxolimab at one of six dose levels (0.01-10 mg/kg). Patients treated during dose escalation were battling hepatocellular carcinoma, melanoma, renal cell or head and neck cancer.

Broader study findings: The CD4+ and CD8+ T cells in the blood had expanded clonally by week 6 at 0.1 to 3.0 mg/kg.

The germline CDR1 and CDR2 sequences are SGHRS and YFSETQ. This CDR3 contains 16 residues. V lost 0 bases, J lost 5 bases, and 17 bases lay in between. V and J are TRBV5-1 and TRBJ1-1, with a tentative D call TRBD1 (5 bases). This clonotype was sampled from an adult with an advanced solid tumor such as melanoma, head and neck, liver or kidney cancer. Sequences were derived from CD4+ or CD8+ T cells sorted from blood, sampled in a trial of the OX40 agonist ivuxolimab. The CDR3 nucleotides read TGCGCCAGCAGCTTGGCTACAGGACACTCGGGAACTGAAGCTTTCTTT. It is translated as CASSLATGHSGTEAFF.